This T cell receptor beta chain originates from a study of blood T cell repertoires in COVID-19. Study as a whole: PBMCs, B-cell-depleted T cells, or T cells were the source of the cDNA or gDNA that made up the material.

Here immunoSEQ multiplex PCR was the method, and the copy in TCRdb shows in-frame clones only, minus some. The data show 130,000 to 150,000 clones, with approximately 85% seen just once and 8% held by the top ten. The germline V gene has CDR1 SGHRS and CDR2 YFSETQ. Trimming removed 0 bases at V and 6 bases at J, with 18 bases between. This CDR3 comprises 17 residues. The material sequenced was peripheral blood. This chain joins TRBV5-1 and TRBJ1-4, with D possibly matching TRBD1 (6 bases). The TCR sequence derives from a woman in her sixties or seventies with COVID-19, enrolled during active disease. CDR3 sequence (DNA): TGCGCCAGCAGCTTGGCTTCCCAGGGGTCCCCTGATGAAAAACTGTTTTTT. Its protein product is CASSLASQGSPDEKLFF.